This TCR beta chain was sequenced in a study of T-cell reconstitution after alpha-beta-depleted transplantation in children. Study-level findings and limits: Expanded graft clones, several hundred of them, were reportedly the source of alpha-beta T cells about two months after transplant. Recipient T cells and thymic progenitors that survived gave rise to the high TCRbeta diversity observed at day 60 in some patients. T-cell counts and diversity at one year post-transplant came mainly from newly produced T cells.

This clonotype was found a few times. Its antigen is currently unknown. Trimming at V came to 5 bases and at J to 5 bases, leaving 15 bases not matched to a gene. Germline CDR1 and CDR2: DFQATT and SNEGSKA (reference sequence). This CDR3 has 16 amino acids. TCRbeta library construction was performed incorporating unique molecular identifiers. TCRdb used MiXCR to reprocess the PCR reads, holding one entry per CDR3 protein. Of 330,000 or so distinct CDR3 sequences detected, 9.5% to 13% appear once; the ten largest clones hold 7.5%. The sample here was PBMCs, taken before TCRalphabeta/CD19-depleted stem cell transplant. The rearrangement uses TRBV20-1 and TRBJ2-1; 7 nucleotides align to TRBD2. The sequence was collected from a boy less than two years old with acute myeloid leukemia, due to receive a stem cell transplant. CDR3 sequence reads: CSALALQRDPHNEQFF. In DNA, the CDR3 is TGCAGTGCTTTAGCATTACAGCGGGACCCACACAATGAGCAGTTCTTC.